The T cell receptor beta chain described here comes from a study of blood T cell repertoires in COVID-19. At the level of the study: The cDNA or gDNA used as material had been derived from T cells, B-cell-depleted T cells, or PBMCs.

This CDR3 is built from 16 residues. CDR1 and CDR2 (germline): LGHDT, YNNKEL (reference sequence). V dropped 2 bases and J dropped 8; count of bases not matched to a gene: 7. Recovery meant two consecutive negative NP/OP PCR tests, professional clearance, or resolved symptoms. Original analysis: Reference gene primer amplification yielded estimated nucleated cell counts. Sequenced by immunoSEQ multiplex PCR; TCRdb stores in-frame clones only, minus some. That table gives V, J and clone size, and the DNA gave D and trimming. The sample contains approximately 200,000 clones, about 80% of which appear only once.

Sequenced material: PBMCs or T cells enriched from blood (not recorded which). V and J are TRBV3-1 (or the pseudogene TRBV3-2) and TRBJ2-1; 12 bases match TRBD1. This TCR was recovered from a man between 40 and 49 years old who had recovered from COVID-19. CDR3 loop: CASSQKGQGASYEQFF. The DNA for the CDR3 is TGTGCCAGCAGCCAAAAGGGACAGGGGGCCTCGTATGAGCAGTTCTTC.